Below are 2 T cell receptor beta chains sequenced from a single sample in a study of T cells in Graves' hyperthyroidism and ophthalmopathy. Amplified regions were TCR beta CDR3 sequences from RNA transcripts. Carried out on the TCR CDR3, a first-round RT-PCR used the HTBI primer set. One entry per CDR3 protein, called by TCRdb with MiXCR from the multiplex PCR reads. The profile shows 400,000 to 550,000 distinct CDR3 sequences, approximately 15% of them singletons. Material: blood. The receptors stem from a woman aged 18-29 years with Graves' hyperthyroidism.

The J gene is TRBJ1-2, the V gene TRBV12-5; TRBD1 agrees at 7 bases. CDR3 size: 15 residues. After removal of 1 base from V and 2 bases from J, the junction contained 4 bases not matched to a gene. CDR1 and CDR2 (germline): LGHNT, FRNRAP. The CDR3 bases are TGTGCTAGTGGTTTGGGAGGGACAGTGAACTATGGCTACACCTTC. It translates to CASGLGGTVNYGYTF. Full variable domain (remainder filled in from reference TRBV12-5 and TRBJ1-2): DARVTQTPRHKVTEMGQEVTMRCQPILGHNTVFWYRQTMMQGLELLAYFRNRAPLDDSGMPKDRFSAEMPDATLATLKIQPSEPRDSAVYFCASGLGGTVNYGYTFGSGTRLTVV.

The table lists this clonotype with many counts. This chain's CDR3 is CSAILSGRAWYEQFF. CDR3 DNA: TGCAGTGCCATACTTAGCGGGAGGGCCTGGTATGAGCAGTTCTTC. V is TRBV20-1 and J is TRBJ2-1; 11 bases align to TRBD2. This CDR3 spans 15 amino acids. The germline V gene encodes CDR1 DFQATT and CDR2 SNEGSKA (reference sequence). V gave up 6 bases and J gave up 8 bases; unmatched junction bases: 12.